The TCR beta chain described here comes from a study of metastatic and nonmetastatic thyroid tumors (dated by TCRdb to 2019 to 2021). General notes on the study: The researchers compared repertoires between peripheral blood samples and tumor or nodule tissue samples from patients with malignant or benign thyroid disease. The full study reports these points: In both blood and tumor samples, TCR beta diversity was reported to be significantly higher in malignant tumors than in benign nodules.

This clone was found a few times. Its antigen is unknown. The junction differs from germline at one of its ends, possibly a read error. The library came from PCR. Sequencing was performed on an Illumina HiSeq 4000. High-throughput sequencing was used to profile the CDR3 region of the TCR beta-chain in every patient. Per the original workflow: A classifier to discriminate distant-metastatic papillary thyroid cancer patients was built from CDR3 differences across clinicopathological groups. Repertoire diversity was assessed with the Shannon index, and tumor-blood repertoire similarity with the Morisita-Horn index. Starting from the raw public reads, TCRdb applied fastp trimming at Q25, assembled clones with MiXCR and retained in-frame beta chains. TCRdb's processing, not the study's, gives the V and J calls here. Across this sample there are 40,000 to 55,000 clones, with roughly 15% seen only once. The biggest ten clones account for approximately 20% of the sample.

None of the patients had been given any treatment before thyroid surgery. Using T-cell receptor beta sequencing, the study looked back at clinical samples from patients collected from the early 2010s to the late 2010s. Inclusive of the bounding cysteine and phenylalanine, the CDR3 is 16 residues long. The DNA shown is the 48-base CDR3, in frame from base 1. CDR1 MDHEN and CDR2 SYDVKM were looked up in the germline V gene. The sequence was collected from a female donor with papillary thyroid cancer or a benign thyroid nodule (not recorded which). Some clones in this sample may be carry-over from other donors' samples. The receptor chain draws on TRBV28 and TRBJ2-7, with 9 bases matching TRBD2. Sequenced input: blood. The nucleotide sequence reads TGTGACAGCACCCAAGGGGGTAGCGGGAGTGTATACGAGCAGTACTTC. It encodes CDSTQGGSGSVYEQYF.